The TCR beta chain under discussion was sequenced for a study of CXCR3-negative and CXCR3-positive naive CD8 T cells. General study points: Naive cells with CXCR3 showed TRB CDR3s that were more hydrophobic than those in CXCR3-negative naive cells. Memory CD8+ cells showed much lower diversity, while both naive subsets were comparably high.

In the case of this clonotype: The antigen is undetermined.

This CDR3 has 16 residues. From germline, CDR1 is SGHNT and CDR2 YENEEA. The TRB cDNA libraries were prepared by 5' RACE with UMI labels. TCRdb reworked the 5' RACE reads into one entry per CDR3 protein, no DNA. The sample table sets out about 46,000 distinct CDR3 sequences. The clonotype was recovered from a human donor in good health. Some clones in this sample may be carry-over from other donors' samples. The chain combines TRBV11-3 with TRBJ2-3; TCRdb designates TRBD2, a call that cannot be tested without DNA. The specimen was naive CXCR3- CD8+ T cells from blood. Subset defined: CD45RO-CCR7+CD27+CD95- naive CD8+ T cells lacking CXCR3 (TNR3-). The CDR3: CASSSPMAGGQDTQYF.